One and the same sample provided the 9 T cell receptor beta chains below, sequenced in a study of shared clonotypes between healthy human individuals. Clones were sequenced by immunoSEQ multiplex PCR, and TCRdb holds only the in-frame ones, with some missing. Among about 560,000 clones listed, around 76% were seen once. The sample was PBMCs. The origin of the receptors is a woman in her 40s in good health. Some clones in this sample may be carry-over from other donors' samples.

The gene calls are TRBV27 and TRBJ2-3; 8 nucleotides match TRBD2. The CDR3 extends over 16 amino acids. Germline V gives CDR1 MNHEY, CDR2 SMNVEV (reference sequence). Trimming took 7 bases from V and 6 from J; bases not matched to a gene: 15. The CDR3 spells CASKTLGAGVVDTQYF. The CDR3 DNA reads as TGTGCCAGCAAAACCCTTGGAGCGGGAGTGGTGGATACGCAGTATTTT.

The chain links TRBV4-3 to TRBJ2-1; D is undetermined. This CDR3 contains 14 residues. The germline V gene encodes CDR1 LGHNA and CDR2 YSLEER. V was cut by 0 bases and J by 14 bases, with 17 bases left in between. The CDR3 reads CASSQDLARGWEFF. CDR3 in DNA: TGCGCCAGCAGCCAAGATCTTGCCCGAGGCTGGGAGTTCTTC.

This clone was seen once. This chain connects TRBV9 to TRBJ2-1, with TRBD2 matching over 7 bases. V shed 3 bases, J shed 0 bases, and the junction held 3 bases outside the gene matches. Germline V gene lookup returns CDR1 SGDLS and CDR2 YYNGEE. The CDR3 length is 15 residues. For the CDR3, the DNA is TGTGCCAGCAGCGGCGGGGGACGCTCCTACAATGAGCAGTTCTTC. It translates to CASSGGGRSYNEQFF. Supplemented by reference TRBV9 and TRBJ2-1, the full variable domain reads DSGVTQTPKHLITATGQRVTLRCSPRSGDLSVYWYQQSLDQGLQFLIQYYNGEERAKGNILERFSAQQFPDLHSELNLSSLELGDSALYFCASSGGGRSYNEQFFGPGTRLTVL.

V and J are TRBV6-4 and TRBJ1-1, with D possibly matching TRBD1 (5 bases). Germline V CDR1 and CDR2: MRHNA, SNTAGT. This CDR3 is built from 15 residues. Trimming took 4 bases from V and 1 from J, leaving 13 bases between them. The CDR3 loop is CASSVQGTSNTEAFF. CDR3 coding DNA: TGTGCCAGCAGTGTTCAGGGAACCTCGAACACTGAAGCTTTCTTT.

The chain employs TRBV28 and TRBJ2-5, with 8 bases that match TRBD2. Per the germline V gene, CDR1 is MDHEN and CDR2 is SYDVKM. The CDR3 consists of 13 residues. With V trimmed by 6 bases and J by 5 bases, 5 bases remained unmatched. The CDR3 DNA sequence: TGTGCCAGCAGGGGCGGGAGGTGGGAGACCCAGTACTTC. Translation gives CASRGGRWETQYF.

The V and J genes are TRBV4-3 and TRBJ2-1; no clear D. The CDR3 runs to 14 residues. Germline CDR1 and CDR2: LGHNA and YSLEER. Trimming took 0 bases from V and 8 from J, leaving 11 bases between them. The CDR3 region has the DNA TGCGCCAGCAGCCAAGATATGACGAGCGATGAGCAGTTCTTC. Encoded protein: CASSQDMTSDEQFF.

The chain couples TRBV19 to TRBJ2-1; the D is unclear. Trimming removed 4 bases at V and 7 bases at J, with 11 bases between. The V gene's germline CDR1 is LNHDA and CDR2 SQIVND (reference sequence). The CDR3 length is 13 residues. CDR3 amino acids: CASSNSYGNEQFF. The CDR3 coding sequence is TGTGCCAGTAGTAACAGTTATGGGAATGAGCAGTTCTTC.

The chain links TRBV27 to TRBJ2-7, with D uncertain. Germline V lookup: CDR1 MNHEY, CDR2 SMNVEV (reference sequence). V was pared by 3 bases and J by 6 bases, with 9 bases between. CDR3 length equals 12 residues. The CDR3 protein is CASSFVGLEQYF. The CDR3 coding sequence is TGTGCCAGCAGTTTCGTAGGGCTCGAGCAGTACTTC.

The chain recombines TRBV28 with TRBJ2-1; a possible D gene is TRBD1 (6 bases). In germline, CDR1 is MDHEN, CDR2 SYDVKM. Trimming removed 3 bases from V and 4 bases from J, with 7 bases in between. The CDR3 extends over 13 amino acids. Here the CDR3 DNA reads TGTGCCAGCAGTTTTACAGGGTACAATGAGCAGTTCTTC. Translated, it gives CASSFTGYNEQFF.